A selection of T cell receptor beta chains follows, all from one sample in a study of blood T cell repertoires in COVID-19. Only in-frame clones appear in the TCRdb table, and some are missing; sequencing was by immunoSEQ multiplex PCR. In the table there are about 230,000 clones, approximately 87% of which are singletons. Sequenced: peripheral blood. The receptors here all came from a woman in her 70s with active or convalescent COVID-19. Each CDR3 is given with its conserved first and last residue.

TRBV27 CASSLPATSGRKDTQYF
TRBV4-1 CASSHPGTISYEQYF
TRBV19 CASSMKISGTGGADTQYF
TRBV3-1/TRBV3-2 CASSPRGASEAFF
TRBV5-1 CASSLWTGQGGEKLFF
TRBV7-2 CASSAGTSTLTDTQYF
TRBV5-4 CASSSVAGGRDEQFF
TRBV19 CASSIVGPRGAFF
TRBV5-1 CASSFGPPGTGSNEKLFF
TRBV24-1 CATSDFTGDQHF
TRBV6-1 CASSEQEQSYGYTF
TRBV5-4 CASSPGFEAHTDTQYF
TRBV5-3 CARSLDRDLNYGYTF
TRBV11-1 CASGLAGVSEQFF
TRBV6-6 CASSYSTGGSSPLHF
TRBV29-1 CSSPEGSDGYTF
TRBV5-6 CASSSYRPYTGELFF
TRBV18 CASSPPGYGYTF
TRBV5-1 CASSFYRDSDSPLHF
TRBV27 CASSLYAGEGEQYF
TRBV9 CASSVATEGSGVETQYF
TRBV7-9 CASSPNYGGGGEQYF